These 16 T cell receptor beta chains came from one sample sequenced in a study of cytomegalovirus exposure and HLA in healthy donors. The PCR made use of 60 Vbeta and 13 Jbeta primers. Clones were read by immunoSEQ multiplex PCR, and TCRdb kept only the in-frame ones, dropping some. The top ten clones hold 4.3% of a sample with 150,000 to 200,000 clones, around 79% of them seen once. The source material was PBMCs. The receptor set was obtained from a man aged 40-49 years in good health and CMV-seronegative.

J is TRBJ2-7 and V is TRBV30, with TRBD2 matching 7 bases. In germline, CDR1 is GTSNPN, CDR2 SVGIG (reference sequence). The V and J ends lost 2 bases and 4 bases, in that order; junction bases with no gene match: 8. This CDR3 contains 14 residues. The DNA of the CDR3 is TGTGCCTGGAGTATCACGGGGGGTATTTACGAGCAGTACTTC. This gives the protein CAWSITGGIYEQYF.

The chain couples TRBV4-3 to TRBJ2-1, with 8 bases that match TRBD2. CDR1 and CDR2 from the germline V gene are LGHNA and YSLEER. The trim removed 1 base at V and 4 bases at J, leaving 9 bases unmatched. The CDR3 covers 17 residues. CDR3 amino acids: CASSQGGDGGGYNEQFF. DNA of the CDR3: TGCGCCAGCAGCCAAGGCGGCGACGGGGGGGGGTACAATGAGCAGTTCTTC.

The V gene is TRBV10-2, the J gene TRBJ2-1; 8 bases line up with TRBD2. The CDR3 extends over 15 amino acids. From germline, CDR1 is WSHSY and CDR2 SAAADI. V was pared by 3 bases and J by 9 bases, with 10 bases of the junction left unmatched. The CDR3 loop is CASSEIGQRGFEQFF. The DNA of the CDR3 is TGCGCCAGCAGTGAAATCGGCCAGCGGGGGTTTGAGCAGTTCTTC.

This sequence joins TRBV27 and TRBJ1-6; D is unclear. V lost 3 bases, J lost 6 bases, and 18 bases lay in between. CDR1 MNHEY and CDR2 SMNVEV come from the germline V gene (reference sequence). This CDR3 is 17 amino acids long. CDR3 sequence: CASSFGRPFGGNSPLHF. CDR3 bases: TGTGCCAGCAGTTTCGGCAGACCCTTTGGAGGTAATTCACCCCTCCACTTT.

The chain recombines TRBV6-6 with TRBJ2-7, with 7 bases fitting TRBD2. The CDR3 consists of 16 residues. CDR1 is MNHNY, CDR2 SVGAGI, per germline (reference sequence). V dropped 2 bases and J dropped 0; count of bases not matched to a gene: 7. The CDR3 spells CASSYARTSSSYEQYF. The CDR3 DNA sequence: TGTGCCAGCAGTTACGCCCGGACTAGTAGCTCCTACGAGCAGTACTTC.

V and J are TRBV6-4 and TRBJ1-4; 7 nucleotides line up with TRBD1. This CDR3 contains 14 residues. The ends lost 9 bases at V and 4 bases at J; junction bases unmatched: 8. CDR1 is MRHNA and CDR2 is SNTAGT in the germline V gene. DNA for the CDR3: TGTGCCAGACCAGGGACAGCTTTTAATGAAAAACTGTTTTTT. Protein: CARPGTAFNEKLFF.

Concerning this clone: An end of the junction does not agree with germline; a read error may underlie this. The chain has TRBV7-9 and TRBJ2-1; 7 positions match TRBD2. The germline V gene has CDR1 SEHNR and CDR2 FQNEAQ (reference sequence). The CDR3 loop spans 16 amino acids. CDR3 bases: TGTTCCAGCAGCCCTAAGGGGCGGGGGTTCCACAATGAGCAGTTCTTC. Its protein is CSSSPKGRGFHNEQFF.

The chain is built from TRBV5-8 and TRBJ2-7, with 9 bases fitting TRBD1. V was clipped by 2 bases and J by 3 bases; unmatched bases: 12. Germline V gives CDR1 SGHTS, CDR2 YDEGEE. CDR3 length equals 17 residues. The chain's CDR3 is CASSFGGTGGIVYEQYF. For the CDR3, the DNA is TGTGCCAGCAGCTTCGGGGGTACAGGGGGCATTGTCTACGAGCAGTACTTC.

This chain joins TRBV2 and TRBJ1-6; D remains unclear. Trimming removed 2 bases from V and 7 bases from J, with 12 bases in between. Germline CDR1 SNHLY, CDR2 FYNNEI. CDR3 size: 15 residues. As DNA, the CDR3 is TGTGCCAGCAGTGAACGAGGAGGAGGAAATTCACCCCTCCACTTT. Protein sequence: CASSERGGGNSPLHF.

The chain is built from TRBV2 and TRBJ1-3, with D hard to call. CDR1 and CDR2 (germline): SNHLY, FYNNEI. Deletions cut 7 bases from V and 0 bases from J, with 7 bases between. CDR3 size: 13 residues. Here the CDR3 reads CASKPISGNTIYF. The DNA of the CDR3 is TGTGCCAGCAAGCCGATCTCTGGAAACACCATATATTTT.

The rearrangement joins TRBV28 to TRBJ1-1; perhaps TRBD1 as D (6 bases). V lost 3 bases, J lost 4 bases, and 18 bases lay in between. The CDR3 has 16 residues. In germline, CDR1 is MDHEN, CDR2 SYDVKM. CDR3 DNA: TGTGCCAGCAGTTTGGAGAGGACAGTGAAACCCACTGAAGCTTTCTTT. The encoded protein is CASSLERTVKPTEAFF.

This clone has only one observation. The chain has TRBV5-1 and TRBJ2-3; D perhaps matches TRBD2 (5 bases). From germline, CDR1 is SGHRS and CDR2 YFSETQ. Trimming removed 4 bases at V and 0 bases at J, with 9 bases between. The CDR3 has 14 residues. This CDR3 is CASSRAVSTDTQYF. The CDR3, as DNA: TGCGCCAGCAGCAGAGCGGTAAGCACAGATACGCAGTATTTT.

In this sample, this clone turned up a few times. As DNA, the CDR3 is TGTGCCAGCAGCTCCCACCGGGAGAACGAGCAGTACTTC. As protein: CASSSHRENEQYF. The chain joins TRBV7-3 to TRBJ2-7, with D maybe TRBD2 (6 bases). V was pared by 4 bases and J by 5 bases, with 12 bases between. Germline CDR1 is SGHTA and CDR2 is FQGTGA. The CDR3 is 13 residues long.

This clone was found once. This rearrangement joins TRBV7-2 to TRBJ2-1; 10 bases agree with TRBD2. Germline CDR1 and CDR2: SGHTA and FQGNSA. The V and J ends lost 5 bases and 7 bases, in that order; junction bases with no gene match: 8. The CDR3 is 15 residues long. The CDR3 DNA reads TGTGCCAGCAGCCCCTCAGCGGGGGGGCCAAATGAGCAGTTCTTC. It translates to CASSPSAGGPNEQFF.

The rearrangement joins TRBV6-5 to TRBJ1-2, with D perhaps matching TRBD1 (6 bases). Between the trimmed V and J ends, which lost 8 bases and 5 bases, there was a span of 18 bases. Germline V gene lookup returns CDR1 MNHEY and CDR2 SVGAGI. The CDR3 is made up of 14 amino acids. DNA of the CDR3: TGTGCCAGCTCAAACTTAGGGGGTGGTTATGGCTACACCTTC. Translating it yields CASSNLGGGYGYTF.

V is TRBV5-1 and J is TRBJ2-7, with 9 bases fitting TRBD1. The length of the CDR3 is 13 residues. CDR1 is SGHRS, CDR2 YFSETQ, per germline. Losses at the gene ends were 6 bases for V and 5 bases for J; bases not matched to a gene: 6. CDR3 sequence: CASTGTGSHEQYF. CDR3 DNA: TGCGCCAGCACCGGGACAGGGTCCCACGAGCAGTACTTC.